Listed below are T cell receptor beta chains from one sample, sequenced in a study of blood T cell repertoires in COVID-19. The protocol was immunoSEQ multiplex PCR, while the TCRdb copy is restricted to in-frame clones and leaves out a portion. The repertoire includes over 95,000 clones, more than 85% of them detected once, and 15% to 20% sits in the top ten. Material: peripheral blood. The receptors derive from a human donor with acute or convalescent COVID-19. The donor label of this sample is uncertain. Each CDR3 is given with its conserved first and last residue. Each record gives: D gene, clone size, J gene, V gene, CDR3 DNA, CDR3 protein. A D gene is named only where the DNA matches it firmly. Clone size is shown for a subset of rows, as once, few, many or a class of expanded clone.

D gene: TRBD1
clone size: -
J gene: TRBJ2-2
V gene: TRBV3-1/TRBV3-2
CDR3 DNA: TGTGCCAGCAGCTCCGGGACAGGGGTGGCCGGGGAGCTGTTTTTT
CDR3 protein: CASSSGTGVAGELFF

D gene: -
clone size: once
J gene: TRBJ1-1
V gene: TRBV3-1/TRBV3-2
CDR3 DNA: TGTGCCAGCAGCCAAGATAGTTTAGAGAACACTGAAGCTTTCTTT
CDR3 protein: CASSQDSLENTEAFF

D gene: -
clone size: -
J gene: TRBJ1-1
V gene: TRBV28
CDR3 DNA: TGTGCCAGCAGTTTGGCAGGGTGGAACACTGAAGCTTTCTTT
CDR3 protein: CASSLAGWNTEAFF

D gene: TRBD1
clone size: -
J gene: TRBJ1-4
V gene: TRBV7-9
CDR3 DNA: TGTGCCAGCAGCCCCGGACAGGGGAATGAAAAACTGTTTTTT
CDR3 protein: CASSPGQGNEKLFF

D gene: TRBD1
clone size: -
J gene: TRBJ2-2
V gene: TRBV24-1
CDR3 DNA: TGTGCCACTAGTGATTTAGGGCAGGGGGCGTTCACCGGGGAGCTGTTTTTT
CDR3 protein: CATSDLGQGAFTGELFF

D gene: -
clone size: -
J gene: TRBJ2-7
V gene: TRBV29-1
CDR3 DNA: TGCAGCGTTGAAAGGGCAGGGAAAGGGTACGAGCAGTACTTC
CDR3 protein: CSVERAGKGYEQYF

D gene: -
clone size: -
J gene: TRBJ2-5
V gene: TRBV6-5
CDR3 DNA: TGTGCCAGCAGTTACTCGAGACTAGGGCTACAAGAGACCCAGTACTTC
CDR3 protein: CASSYSRLGLQETQYF

D gene: TRBD2
clone size: -
J gene: TRBJ2-3
V gene: TRBV13
CDR3 DNA: TGTGCCAGCAGCTCGAGGGGACTAGCGGACTCTAGCACAGATACGCAGTATTTT
CDR3 protein: CASSSRGLADSSTDTQYF

D gene: TRBD1
clone size: -
J gene: TRBJ1-5
V gene: TRBV20-1
CDR3 DNA: TGCAGTGCTAGTCGACAGGGGTTTGATCAGCCCCAGCATTTT
CDR3 protein: CSASRQGFDQPQHF

D gene: -
clone size: once
J gene: TRBJ2-3
V gene: TRBV19
CDR3 DNA: TGTGCCAGTAGTATATACAGGGATACGGATACGCAGTATTTT
CDR3 protein: CASSIYRDTDTQYF

D gene: -
clone size: -
J gene: TRBJ1-5
V gene: TRBV16
CDR3 DNA: TGTGCCAGCAGCCATGACAGTAGCAATCAGCCCCAGCATTTT
CDR3 protein: CASSHDSSNQPQHF

D gene: TRBD1
clone size: -
J gene: TRBJ1-6
V gene: TRBV6-5
CDR3 DNA: TGTGCCAGCACCCCCGGACAGGGTTCGTACTCACCCCTCCACTTT
CDR3 protein: CASTPGQGSYSPLHF

D gene: TRBD1
clone size: -
J gene: TRBJ2-7
V gene: TRBV18
CDR3 DNA: TGTGCCAGCTCACCACAAGAACAGGGGGTCGGAGAGCAGTACTTC
CDR3 protein: CASSPQEQGVGEQYF

D gene: -
clone size: -
J gene: TRBJ1-1
V gene: TRBV30
CDR3 DNA: TGTGCCTGGAGCAACTCAGGGTACACTGAAGCTTTCTTT
CDR3 protein: CAWSNSGYTEAFF

D gene: -
clone size: -
J gene: TRBJ2-7
V gene: TRBV12-3/TRBV12-4
CDR3 DNA: TGTGCCAGCAGCCCAAGTACTCCCGCCGAGCAGTACTTC
CDR3 protein: CASSPSTPAEQYF

D gene: TRBD1
clone size: -
J gene: TRBJ1-2
V gene: TRBV5-1
CDR3 DNA: TGCGCCAGCAGCTTCGGACAGGGCAGTAACTATGGCTACACCTTC
CDR3 protein: CASSFGQGSNYGYTF

D gene: -
clone size: -
J gene: TRBJ2-5
V gene: TRBV5-1
CDR3 DNA: TGCGCCAGCAGCTTGTCTGGGACTTTATATTTAGGGCAGGAGACCCAGTACTTC
CDR3 protein: CASSLSGTLYLGQETQYF

D gene: TRBD1
clone size: -
J gene: TRBJ2-1
V gene: TRBV5-5
CDR3 DNA: TGTGCCAGCAGCTTGTCCCGTCGACAGGGGGCGCGGGATGAGCAGTTCTTC
CDR3 protein: CASSLSRRQGARDEQFF

D gene: TRBD2
clone size: -
J gene: TRBJ2-3
V gene: TRBV11-2
CDR3 DNA: TGTGCCAGCAGCCGGCGACTAGCGGGAGGGGTAGATACGCAGTATTTT
CDR3 protein: CASSRRLAGGVDTQYF

D gene: TRBD2
clone size: -
J gene: TRBJ2-1
V gene: TRBV12-5
CDR3 DNA: TGTGCTAGTGGTTTCCTGCCGCCGGGACTAAACAATGAGCAGTTCTTC
CDR3 protein: CASGFLPPGLNNEQFF

D gene: TRBD2
clone size: -
J gene: TRBJ2-3
V gene: TRBV28
CDR3 DNA: TGTGCCAGCTATTCGGGAGGGTCCACAGATACGCAGTATTTT
CDR3 protein: CASYSGGSTDTQYF

D gene: -
clone size: -
J gene: TRBJ1-5
V gene: TRBV28
CDR3 DNA: TGTGCCAGCAGTACTACAGGGATGGGTTCCCGTTTTCAGCCCCAGCATTTT
CDR3 protein: CASSTTGMGSRFQPQHF

D gene: TRBD1
clone size: -
J gene: TRBJ1-2
V gene: TRBV6-5
CDR3 DNA: TGTGCCAGCAGTACAGGGGGCCGTGGCTACACCTTC
CDR3 protein: CASSTGGRGYTF

D gene: TRBD1
clone size: -
J gene: TRBJ1-5
V gene: TRBV6-5
CDR3 DNA: TGTGCCAGCTCCCAGGGACAGGGCCAACAGCCCCAGCATTTT
CDR3 protein: CASSQGQGQQPQHF

D gene: TRBD2
clone size: -
J gene: TRBJ2-1
V gene: TRBV19
CDR3 DNA: TGTGCCAGTAGTATGGGGGTAGGGCTAGCGGGAGATAATGAGCAGTTCTTC
CDR3 protein: CASSMGVGLAGDNEQFF

D gene: TRBD1
clone size: -
J gene: TRBJ2-7
V gene: TRBV2
CDR3 DNA: TGTGCCAGCAGCCGGGACAGTGACTCCTACGAGCAGTACTTC
CDR3 protein: CASSRDSDSYEQYF